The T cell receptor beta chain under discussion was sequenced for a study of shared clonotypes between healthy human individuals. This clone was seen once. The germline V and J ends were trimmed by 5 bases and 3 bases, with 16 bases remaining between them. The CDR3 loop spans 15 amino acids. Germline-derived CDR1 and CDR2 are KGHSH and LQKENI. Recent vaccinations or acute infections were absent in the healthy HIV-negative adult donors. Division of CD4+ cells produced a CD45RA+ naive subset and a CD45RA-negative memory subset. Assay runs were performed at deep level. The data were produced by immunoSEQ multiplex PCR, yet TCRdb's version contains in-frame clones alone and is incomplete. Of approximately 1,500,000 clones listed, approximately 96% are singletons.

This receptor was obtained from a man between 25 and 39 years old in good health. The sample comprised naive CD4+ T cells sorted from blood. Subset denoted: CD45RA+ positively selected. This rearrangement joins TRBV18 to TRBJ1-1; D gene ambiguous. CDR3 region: CASSRRMASDTEAFF. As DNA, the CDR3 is TGTGCCAGCTCAAGACGGATGGCCAGCGACACTGAAGCTTTCTTT.